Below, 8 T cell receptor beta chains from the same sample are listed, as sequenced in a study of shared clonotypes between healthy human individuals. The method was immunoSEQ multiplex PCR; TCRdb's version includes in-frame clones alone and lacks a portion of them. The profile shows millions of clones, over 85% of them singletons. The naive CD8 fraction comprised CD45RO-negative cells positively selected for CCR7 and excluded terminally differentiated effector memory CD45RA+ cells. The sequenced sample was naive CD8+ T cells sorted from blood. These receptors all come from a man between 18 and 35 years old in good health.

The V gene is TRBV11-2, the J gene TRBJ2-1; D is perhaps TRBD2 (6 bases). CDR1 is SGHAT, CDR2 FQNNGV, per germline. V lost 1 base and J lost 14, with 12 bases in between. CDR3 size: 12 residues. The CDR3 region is CASSLGPSDKFF. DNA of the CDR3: TGTGCCAGCAGCTTAGGACCTAGCGATAAGTTCTTC.

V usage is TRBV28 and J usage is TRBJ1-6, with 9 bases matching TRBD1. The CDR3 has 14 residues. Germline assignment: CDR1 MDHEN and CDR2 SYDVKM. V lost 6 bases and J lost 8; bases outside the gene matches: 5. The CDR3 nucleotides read TGTGCCAGCAGCCCGGGACAGGGATATTCACCCCTCCACTTT. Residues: CASSPGQGYSPLHF. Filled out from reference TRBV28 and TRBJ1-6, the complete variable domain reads DVKVTQSSRYLVKRTGEKVFLECVQDMDHENMFWYRQDPGLGLRLIYFSYDVKMKEKGDIPEGYSVSREKKERFSLILESASTNQTSMYLCASSPGQGYSPLHFGNGTRLTVT.

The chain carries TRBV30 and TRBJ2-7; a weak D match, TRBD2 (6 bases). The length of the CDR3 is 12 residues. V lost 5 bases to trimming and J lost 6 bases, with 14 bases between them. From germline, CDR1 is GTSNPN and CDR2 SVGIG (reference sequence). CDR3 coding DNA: TGTGCCTGGGAGGGGACTCCCGCCGAGCAGTACTTC. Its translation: CAWEGTPAEQYF.

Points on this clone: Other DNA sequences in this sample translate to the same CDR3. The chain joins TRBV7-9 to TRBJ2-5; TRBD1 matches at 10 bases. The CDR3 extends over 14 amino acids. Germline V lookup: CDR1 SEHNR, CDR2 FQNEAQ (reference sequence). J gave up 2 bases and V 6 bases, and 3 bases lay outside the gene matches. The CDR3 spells CASSSGQGQETQYF. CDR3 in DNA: TGTGCCAGCAGTTCGGGACAGGGGCAAGAGACCCAGTACTTC.

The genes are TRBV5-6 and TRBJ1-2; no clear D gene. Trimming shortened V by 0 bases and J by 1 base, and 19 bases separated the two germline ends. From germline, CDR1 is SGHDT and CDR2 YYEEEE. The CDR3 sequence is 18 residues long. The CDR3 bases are TGTGCCAGCAGCTTGGTTCGGTACCGGGTTCCCGTTAACTATGGCTACACCTTC. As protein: CASSLVRYRVPVNYGYTF.

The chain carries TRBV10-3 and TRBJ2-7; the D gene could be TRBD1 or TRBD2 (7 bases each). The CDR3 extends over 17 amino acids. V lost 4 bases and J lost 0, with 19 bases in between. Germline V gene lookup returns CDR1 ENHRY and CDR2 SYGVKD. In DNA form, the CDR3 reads TGTGCCATCAGTGGAGGGGAGGGGACAGAATACTCCTACGAGCAGTACTTC. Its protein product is CAISGGEGTEYSYEQYF.

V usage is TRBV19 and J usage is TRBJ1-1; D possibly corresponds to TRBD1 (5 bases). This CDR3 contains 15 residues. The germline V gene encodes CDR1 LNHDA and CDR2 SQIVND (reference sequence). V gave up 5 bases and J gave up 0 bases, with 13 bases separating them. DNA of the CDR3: TGTGCCAGTAGTGTAGCCCTAGGGGTGAACACTGAAGCTTTCTTT. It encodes CASSVALGVNTEAFF.

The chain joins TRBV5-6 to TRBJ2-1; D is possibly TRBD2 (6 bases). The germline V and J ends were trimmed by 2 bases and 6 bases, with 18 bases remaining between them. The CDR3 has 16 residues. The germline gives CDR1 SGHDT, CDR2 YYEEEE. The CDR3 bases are TGTGCCAGCAGCTTCAACCTAGCGTCCCGCGCCAATGAGCAGTTCTTC. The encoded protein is CASSFNLASRANEQFF.